This is a list of T cell receptor beta chains from one sample in a study of response to subunit inactivated influenza vaccine. In TCRdb, the RT-PCR reads were re-called with MiXCR into one record per CDR3 protein. In the table there are 300,000 to 350,000 distinct CDR3 sequences, about a fifth of which are singletons. Sequences were derived from PBMCs from blood, sampled about 19 months after vaccination. Receptor source: a man aged 50 to 69 who received an inactivated influenza vaccine. Each CDR3 is given with its conserved first and last residue. Each record gives: D gene, V gene, J gene, clone size, CDR3 DNA, CDR3 protein. The D gene is left open where the match is weak. Clone size is given for some rows only: seen once, a few or many times, or a class if the clone is expanded.

D gene: TRBD2; V gene: TRBV20-1; J gene: TRBJ2-7; clone size: once; CDR3 DNA: TGCAGTGCTAGATCATCGGGGGGATTAAACTACGAGCAGTACTTC; CDR3 protein: CSARSSGGLNYEQYF
D gene: .; V gene: TRBV12-3/TRBV12-4; J gene: TRBJ2-1; clone size: many; CDR3 DNA: TGTGCCAGCAGTTTTAGTTTGGCAGAATGGGTTAATGAGCAGTTCTTC; CDR3 protein: CASSFSLAEWVNEQFF
D gene: .; V gene: TRBV28; J gene: TRBJ1-5; clone size: .; CDR3 DNA: TGTGCCAGCAGCGAGATACAAGTTTATAGCAATCAGCCCCAGCATTTT; CDR3 protein: CASSEIQVYSNQPQHF
D gene: .; V gene: TRBV4-2; J gene: TRBJ2-1; clone size: .; CDR3 DNA: TGTGCCAGCAGCCGGGACCAGAGCTCCTACAATGAGCAGTTCTTC; CDR3 protein: CASSRDQSSYNEQFF
D gene: TRBD2; V gene: TRBV20-1; J gene: TRBJ2-1; clone size: few; CDR3 DNA: TGCAGTGCTAGAGCTACTAGCGGGGGTTACAATGAGCAGTTCTTC; CDR3 protein: CSARATSGGYNEQFF
D gene: .; V gene: TRBV2; J gene: TRBJ2-5; clone size: .; CDR3 DNA: TGTGCCAGCAGTGGGGCCTCATCTATAGAGACCCAGTACTTC; CDR3 protein: CASSGASSIETQYF
D gene: .; V gene: TRBV24-1; J gene: TRBJ2-2; clone size: few; CDR3 DNA: TGTGCCACCAGTGATCCCCAACCGGGCACCGGGGAGCTGTTTTTT; CDR3 protein: CATSDPQPGTGELFF
D gene: .; V gene: TRBV4-3; J gene: TRBJ2-5; clone size: .; CDR3 DNA: TGCGCCAGCAGCAAAAGACCCACACCTGTTGAGACCCAGTACTTC; CDR3 protein: CASSKRPTPVETQYF
D gene: TRBD1; V gene: TRBV5-1; J gene: TRBJ1-4; clone size: few; CDR3 DNA: TGCGCCAGCAGACAGGGACAGGGGGCCGAAAAACTGTTTTTT; CDR3 protein: CASRQGQGAEKLFF
D gene: .; V gene: TRBV20-1; J gene: TRBJ1-3; clone size: .; CDR3 DNA: TGCAGTGCTAGTAGGGTCGGAAACACCATATATTTT; CDR3 protein: CSASRVGNTIYF
D gene: .; V gene: TRBV18; J gene: TRBJ1-2; clone size: .; CDR3 DNA: TGTGCCAGCTCACCAGAGGAAAACTATGGCTACACCTTC; CDR3 protein: CASSPEENYGYTF
D gene: .; V gene: TRBV27; J gene: TRBJ1-1; clone size: .; CDR3 DNA: TGTGCCAGCAGTCCCGAACAGGGTCTGAACACTGAAGCTTTCTTT; CDR3 protein: CASSPEQGLNTEAFF
D gene: .; V gene: TRBV6-1; J gene: TRBJ1-5; clone size: .; CDR3 DNA: TGTGCCAGCAGCCCGATGGTGAGAGGAACCCATCAGCCCCAGCATTTT; CDR3 protein: CASSPMVRGTHQPQHF
D gene: TRBD1; V gene: TRBV7-9; J gene: TRBJ2-3; clone size: few; CDR3 DNA: TGTGCCAGCAGCTTTGGGACAGGGAGCACAGATACGCAGTATTTT; CDR3 protein: CASSFGTGSTDTQYF
D gene: TRBD1; V gene: TRBV20-1; J gene: TRBJ1-3; clone size: many; CDR3 DNA: TGCAGTGCTAGAGTAAGCGGGACAGGAACCTCTGGAAACACCATATATTTT; CDR3 protein: CSARVSGTGTSGNTIYF
D gene: .; V gene: TRBV5-1; J gene: TRBJ1-2; clone size: .; CDR3 DNA: TGCGCCAGCAGCGGAATGGGAAATAACTATGGCTACACCTTC; CDR3 protein: CASSGMGNNYGYTF
D gene: .; V gene: TRBV6-5; J gene: TRBJ1-5; clone size: many; CDR3 DNA: TGTGCCAGCAGTTACTTTCCACAGGGCAGCAATCAGCCCCAGCATTTT; CDR3 protein: CASSYFPQGSNQPQHF
D gene: .; V gene: TRBV5-1; J gene: TRBJ2-5; clone size: .; CDR3 DNA: TGCGCCAGCAGCTTGGACAGCCATCAAGAGACCCAGTACTTC; CDR3 protein: CASSLDSHQETQYF
D gene: TRBD2; V gene: TRBV7-8; J gene: TRBJ2-3; clone size: many; CDR3 DNA: TGTGCCAGCAGCTTATGGCGGGAGGGCCAGAACACAGATACGCAGTATTTT; CDR3 protein: CASSLWREGQNTDTQYF
D gene: .; V gene: TRBV20-1; J gene: TRBJ2-2; clone size: once; CDR3 DNA: TGCAGTGCTAGTGGATTATCCACCGGGGAGCTGTTTTTT; CDR3 protein: CSASGLSTGELFF
D gene: TRBD2; V gene: TRBV5-1; J gene: TRBJ2-1; clone size: .; CDR3 DNA: TGCGCCAGCAGCGCTTCGGGACTAGCGGGGGGGCGGGAGCAGTTCTTC; CDR3 protein: CASSASGLAGGREQFF
D gene: TRBD1; V gene: TRBV7-8; J gene: TRBJ2-5; clone size: few; CDR3 DNA: TGTGCCAGCAGCAAATGGGACAGGAGTACTATAGAGACCCAGTACTTC; CDR3 protein: CASSKWDRSTIETQYF
D gene: TRBD1; V gene: TRBV15; J gene: TRBJ2-7; clone size: .; CDR3 DNA: TGTGCCACCAGCATAGCCGGGACAGGGTTATACGAGCAGTACTTC; CDR3 protein: CATSIAGTGLYEQYF
D gene: .; V gene: TRBV27; J gene: TRBJ2-3; clone size: .; CDR3 DNA: TGTGCCAGCAGTCTCCGGGACACCACAGATACGCAGTATTTT; CDR3 protein: CASSLRDTTDTQYF
D gene: .; V gene: TRBV20-1; J gene: TRBJ1-4; clone size: few; CDR3 DNA: TGCAGTGCTAGGGCTCAGGGTAATGAAAAACTGTTTTTT; CDR3 protein: CSARAQGNEKLFF
D gene: TRBD2; V gene: TRBV10-3; J gene: TRBJ2-7; clone size: few; CDR3 DNA: TGTGCCATCAGTGATGCTAGCGGAACCTACGAGCAGTACTTC; CDR3 protein: CAISDASGTYEQYF
D gene: .; V gene: TRBV10-3; J gene: TRBJ2-1; clone size: .; CDR3 DNA: TGTGCCATCAGCCCTACTAGGGTGGATGAGCAGTTCTTC; CDR3 protein: CAISPTRVDEQFF
D gene: .; V gene: TRBV7-2; J gene: TRBJ2-3; clone size: few; CDR3 DNA: TGTGCCAGCAGCTTAAAACAGAGCACAGATACGCAGTATTTT; CDR3 protein: CASSLKQSTDTQYF
D gene: .; V gene: TRBV27; J gene: TRBJ1-4; clone size: .; CDR3 DNA: TGTGCCAGCAGTCGCAGAGATCCTAATGAAAAACTGTTTTTT; CDR3 protein: CASSRRDPNEKLFF